This T cell receptor beta chain was profiled in a study of technical replicates of blood from a handful of donors. This CDR3 has 14 amino acids. Germline CDR1 reads SGHAT; CDR2 reads FQNNGV. V lost 10 bases to trimming and J lost 4 bases, with 16 bases between them. The method was immunoSEQ multiplex PCR; TCRdb's version includes in-frame clones alone and lacks a portion of them. The data hold tens of thousands of clones, with approximately 86% observed a single time. The sequence was obtained from a human donor in good health. Some clones in this sample may be carry-over from other donors' samples. The chain joins TRBV11-2 to TRBJ2-2; tentative D call: TRBD2 (6 bases). Sample: PBMCs. DNA of the CDR3: TGTGCCACTCGGGGGACCCTGGGCACCGGGGAGCTGTTTTTT. Protein product: CATRGTLGTGELFF.